The next 7 T cell receptor beta chains were all read from a single sample in a study of T cells in localized non-small cell lung cancer. The method was immunoSEQ multiplex PCR; TCRdb's version includes in-frame clones alone and lacks a portion of them. The data contain some 30,000 clones, approximately 90% of them singletons. The source material was peripheral blood mononuclear cells, sampled before any cancer treatment. The source of these receptors is a female donor older than 55 with stage II lung adenocarcinoma.

The chain links TRBV18 to TRBJ1-4; no reliable D call. The V and J ends lost 0 bases and 4 bases respectively, with 12 bases between them. The germline V gene has CDR1 KGHSH and CDR2 LQKENI. The CDR3 loop spans 16 amino acids. The CDR3 region is CASSPPGGRINEKLFF. The CDR3 DNA is TGTGCCAGCTCACCACCGGGTGGACGGATTAATGAAAAACTGTTTTTT.

The chain is built from TRBV7-8 and TRBJ1-3; D remains ambiguous. There are 17 residues in the CDR3. V shed 2 bases and J shed 0 bases, with 14 bases lying between them. Germline CDR1 and CDR2: SGHVS and FQNEAQ. CDR3 bases: TGTGCCAGCAGCTTATCTTTACCCCGTTCCTCTGGAAACACCATATATTTT. It is translated as CASSLSLPRSSGNTIYF.

The J gene is TRBJ1-5, the V gene TRBV28, with D possibly being TRBD1 (5 bases). Trimming pared 6 bases from V and 3 bases from J, leaving 12 bases between. Germline values: CDR1 MDHEN, CDR2 SYDVKM. The CDR3 totals 14 residues. This CDR3 is CASSLGPDNQPQHF. The CDR3 DNA is TGTGCCAGCAGCCTGGGGCCGGACAATCAGCCCCAGCATTTT. The full variable domain, its missing parts supplied by reference TRBV28 and TRBJ1-5, is DVKVTQSSRYLVKRTGEKVFLECVQDMDHENMFWYRQDPGLGLRLIYFSYDVKMKEKGDIPEGYSVSREKKERFSLILESASTNQTSMYLCASSLGPDNQPQHFGDGTRLSIL.

The chain employs TRBV7-9 and TRBJ2-1; 12 bases match TRBD2. CDR1 and CDR2 from the germline V gene are SEHNR and FQNEAQ (reference sequence). The CDR3 runs to 16 residues. The J segment lost 7 bases and the V segment lost 4 bases, leaving 8 bases of the junction unmatched. The DNA for the CDR3 is TGTGCCAGCAGCTCAATCCTGACTAGCGGGAGTAATGAGCAGTTCTTC. Protein: CASSSILTSGSNEQFF.

This clone was counted between two and nine times. The rearrangement links TRBV27 to TRBJ1-1; D is perhaps TRBD1 (5 bases). This CDR3 is 15 amino acids long. Germline V gives CDR1 MNHEY, CDR2 SMNVEV (reference sequence). The V and J ends lost 2 bases and 0 bases respectively, with 10 bases between them. The CDR3 nucleotides read TGTGCCAGCAGTTTAGGGGGATTGATGAACACTGAAGCTTTCTTT. Protein product: CASSLGGLMNTEAFF.

This sequence joins TRBV5-8 and TRBJ2-5; 15 nucleotides agree with TRBD2. V was pared by 4 bases and J by 0 bases, with 7 bases of the junction left unmatched. Germline V CDR1 and CDR2: SGHTS, YDEGEE. The length of the CDR3 is 18 residues. CDR3 DNA: TGTGCCAGCAGCGTGGGGACTAGCGGGGGGCCCCACCAAGAGACCCAGTACTTC. It encodes CASSVGTSGGPHQETQYF.

J is TRBJ2-2 and V is TRBV5-1; D is unresolved. Germline V gene sequence: CDR1 SGHRS, CDR2 YFSETQ. V dropped 4 bases and J dropped 0 bases, with 7 bases sitting between them. The CDR3 is 14 residues long. The CDR3 here is CASSLTSNTGELFF. Here the CDR3 DNA reads TGCGCCAGCAGCCTAACATCGAACACCGGGGAGCTGTTTTTT.